This T cell receptor beta chain was identified during a study of STAT5B mutations in CD4+ large granular lymphocyte leukemia. Study conclusions and caveats: No patients shared main leukemic clonotypes, though less than 30% appeared at low frequency elsewhere.

The survey-level immunoSEQ assay was used. Assay: immunoSEQ multiplex PCR; the TCRdb copy retains only in-frame clones and omits some. The sample consists of 32,000 or so clones, 70% to 85% of them appearing once. The CDR3 contains 19 residues. V was pared by 2 bases and J by 4 bases, with 15 bases of the junction left unmatched. Per germline, CDR1 LGHNT and CDR2 FRNRAP. Of note for this clone: Its target is not known.

Sequenced: CD4+ T cells from blood buffy coats. The clonotype comes from a human donor in good health. The chain combines TRBV12-5 with TRBJ2-2; 8 bases are a match to TRBD1. The CDR3 coding sequence is TGTGCTAGTGGTTTGCCTGACAGGGGCCACACCTTTACCACCGGGGAGCTGTTTTTT. This sequence encodes CASGLPDRGHTFTTGELFF.